These 2 T cell receptor beta chains were all obtained from the same sample, sequenced in a study of spatial heterogeneity in lung cancer (dated by TCRdb to about 2019). In the paper's terms, the time point label means: sample taken at primary tumor resection. For TCR sequencing, whole RNA was extracted from tumor and nontumor lung tissue, or from cryopreserved PBMC samples, and no cell sorting was done. Library generation was performed with 5' RACE. The sample was run on a NextSeq 500. Through fastp at Q25 and MiXCR, TCRdb rebuilt clones from the public reads, retaining in-frame beta chains. Identical CDR3 proteins give one entry, which carries the most common genes and DNA. The sample includes 60,000 to 90,000 distinct CDR3 sequences, with about an eighth observed a single time. The ten biggest clones cover more than 5.5% of the sample. The sample consisted of PBMCs, taken at surgery. The receptors stem from a male donor with early-stage non-small cell lung cancer.

The chain carries TRBV28 and TRBJ2-3, with unresolved D. CDR1 and CDR2 (germline): MDHEN, SYDVKM. This CDR3 has 12 residues. With 5 bases removed from V and 5 bases from J, the gap between germline ends came to 8 bases. The CDR3 sequence is CASSGVGDTQYF. The DNA of the CDR3 is TGTGCCAGCAGTGGGGTGGGAGATACGCAGTATTTT.

V is TRBV7-9 and J is TRBJ2-7; 7 bases match TRBD1. Germline assignment: CDR1 SEHNR and CDR2 FQNEAQ (reference sequence). V was pared by 5 bases and J by 3 bases, with 10 bases of the junction left unmatched. The CDR3 is 15 residues long. CDR3 protein: CASSAWDRGVYEQYF. CDR3 in DNA: TGTGCCAGCAGCGCTTGGGACAGAGGGGTCTACGAGCAGTACTTC.